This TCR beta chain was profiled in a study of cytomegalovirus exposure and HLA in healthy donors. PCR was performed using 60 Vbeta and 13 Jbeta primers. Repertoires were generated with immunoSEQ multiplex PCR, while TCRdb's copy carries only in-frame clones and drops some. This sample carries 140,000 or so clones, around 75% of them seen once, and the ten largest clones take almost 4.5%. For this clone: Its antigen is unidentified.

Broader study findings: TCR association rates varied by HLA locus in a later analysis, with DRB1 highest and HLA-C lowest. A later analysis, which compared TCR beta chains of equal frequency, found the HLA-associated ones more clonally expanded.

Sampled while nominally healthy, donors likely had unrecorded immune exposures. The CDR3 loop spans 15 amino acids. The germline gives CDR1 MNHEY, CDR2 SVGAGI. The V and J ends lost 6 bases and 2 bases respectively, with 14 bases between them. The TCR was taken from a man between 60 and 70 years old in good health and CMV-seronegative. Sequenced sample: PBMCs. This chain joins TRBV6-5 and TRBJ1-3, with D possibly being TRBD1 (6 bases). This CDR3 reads CASSPTGETGNTIYF. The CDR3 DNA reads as TGTGCCAGCAGCCCGACAGGAGAAACTGGAAACACCATATATTTT.